Included here is one TCR beta chain sequence, with context. Clones were sequenced by immunoSEQ multiplex PCR, and TCRdb holds only the in-frame ones, with some missing. This table has roughly 330,000 clones, nearly 90% appearing once. This sample was included in a study of blood T cell repertoires in COVID-19. The TCR comes from a woman in her 30s who had recovered from COVID-19. Material: PBMCs or T cells enriched from blood (not recorded which).

The CDR3 nucleotides read TGTGCCATCAGTGAGGGGGCAGCCTACGAGCAGTACTTC. Its protein product is CAISEGAAYEQYF. The chain has TRBV10-3 and TRBJ2-7; D possibly corresponds to TRBD1 (5 bases). The V and J ends lost 2 bases and 2 bases respectively, with 7 bases between them. CDR3 length equals 13 residues. The germline V gene encodes CDR1 ENHRY and CDR2 SYGVKD.